This TCR beta chain came from a study of T cell responses to AZD1222 COVID-19 vaccine. Overall study findings and caveats: Distributed over spike, vaccine-associated CD4 TCRs predominated at 160-218 and 743-854. Mostly white British, mostly female donors; authors suggested clonal diversity may be underestimated.

V was pared by 3 bases and J by 0 bases, with 5 bases of the junction left unmatched. The CDR3 spans 17 residues. Germline loops: CDR1 SGHRS, CDR2 YFSETQ. Assay: immunoSEQ multiplex PCR; the TCRdb copy retains only in-frame clones and omits some. Seen here are over 110,000 clones, around 92% observed once, and the top ten hold 10% to 15%. With regard to this clone: Its target is not known.

The sequenced sample was peripheral blood, obtained after recovery from COVID-19. V is TRBV5-1 and J is TRBJ2-6; 8 bases are shared with TRBD1. The sequence derives from an adult who had recovered from COVID-19. The CDR3 spells CASSSGTGASGANVLTF. The CDR3 DNA sequence: TGCGCCAGCAGCTCCGGGACAGGAGCCTCTGGGGCCAACGTCCTGACTTTC.